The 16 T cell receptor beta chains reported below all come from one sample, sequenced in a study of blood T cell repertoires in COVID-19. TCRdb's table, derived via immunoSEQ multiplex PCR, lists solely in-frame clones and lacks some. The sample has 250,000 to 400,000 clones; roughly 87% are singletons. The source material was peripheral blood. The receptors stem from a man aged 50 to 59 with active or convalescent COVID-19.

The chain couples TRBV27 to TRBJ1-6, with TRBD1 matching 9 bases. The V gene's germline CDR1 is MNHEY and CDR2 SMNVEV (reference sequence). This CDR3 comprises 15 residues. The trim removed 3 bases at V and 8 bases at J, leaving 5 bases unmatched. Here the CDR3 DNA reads TGTGCCAGCAGTTTGTGGGGACAGGGATATTCACCCCTCCACTTT. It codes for CASSLWGQGYSPLHF.

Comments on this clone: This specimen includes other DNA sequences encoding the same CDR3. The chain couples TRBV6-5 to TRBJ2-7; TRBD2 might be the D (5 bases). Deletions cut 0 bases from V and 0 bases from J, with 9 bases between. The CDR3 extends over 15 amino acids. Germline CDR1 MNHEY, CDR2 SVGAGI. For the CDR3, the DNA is TGTGCCAGCAGTTACTCTAGCGCCTACTCCTACGAGCAGTACTTC. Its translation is CASSYSSAYSYEQYF.

CDR3 loop: CASSQAGGGSETQYF. CDR3 coding DNA: TGTGCCAGCAGCCAAGCGGGAGGGGGGTCGGAGACCCAGTACTTC. V usage is TRBV5-5 and J usage is TRBJ2-5; 10 bases are a match to TRBD2. CDR1 and CDR2 (germline): SGHKS, YYEKEE (reference sequence). The CDR3 is 15 residues long. J was trimmed by 5 bases and V by 4 bases; bases with no gene match: 8.

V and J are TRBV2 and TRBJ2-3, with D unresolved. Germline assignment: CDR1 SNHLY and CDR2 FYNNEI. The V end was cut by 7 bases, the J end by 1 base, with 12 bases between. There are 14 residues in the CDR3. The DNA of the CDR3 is TGTGCCAGCACCCCTGCTCGCGGCACAGATACGCAGTATTTT. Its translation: CASTPARGTDTQYF.

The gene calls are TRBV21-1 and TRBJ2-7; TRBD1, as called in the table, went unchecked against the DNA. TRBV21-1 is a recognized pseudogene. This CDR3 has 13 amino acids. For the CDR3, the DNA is TGTGCCAGCAGCATCCGGGACAACTACGAGCAGTACTTC. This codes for CASSIRDNYEQYF.

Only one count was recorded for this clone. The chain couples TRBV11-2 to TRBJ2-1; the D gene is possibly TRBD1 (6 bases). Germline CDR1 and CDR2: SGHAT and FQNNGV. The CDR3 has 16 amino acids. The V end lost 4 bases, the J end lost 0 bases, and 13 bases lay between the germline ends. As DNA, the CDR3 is TGTGCCAGCAGCTCACAGGGTCACAGCTCCTACAATGAGCAGTTCTTC. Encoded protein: CASSSQGHSSYNEQFF.

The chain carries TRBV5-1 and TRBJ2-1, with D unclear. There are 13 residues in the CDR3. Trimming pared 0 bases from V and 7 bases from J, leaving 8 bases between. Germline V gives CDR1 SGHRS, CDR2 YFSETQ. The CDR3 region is CASSLGSANEQFF. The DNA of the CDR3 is TGCGCCAGCAGCTTGGGTTCAGCGAATGAGCAGTTCTTC.

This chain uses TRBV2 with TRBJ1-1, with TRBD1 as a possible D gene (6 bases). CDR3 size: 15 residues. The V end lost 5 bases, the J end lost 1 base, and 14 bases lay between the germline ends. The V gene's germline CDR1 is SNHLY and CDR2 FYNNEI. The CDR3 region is CASSQRGGPNTEAFF. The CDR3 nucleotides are TGTGCCAGCAGTCAGAGGGGGGGGCCGAACACTGAAGCTTTCTTT.

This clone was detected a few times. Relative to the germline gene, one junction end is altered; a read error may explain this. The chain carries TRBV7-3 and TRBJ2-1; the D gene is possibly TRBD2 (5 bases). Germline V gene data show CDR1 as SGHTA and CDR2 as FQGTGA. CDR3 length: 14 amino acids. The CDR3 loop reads CASSLTSSYNEQFF. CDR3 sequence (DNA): TGTGCCAGCAGTTTAACTAGCTCCTACAATGAGCAGTTCTTC.

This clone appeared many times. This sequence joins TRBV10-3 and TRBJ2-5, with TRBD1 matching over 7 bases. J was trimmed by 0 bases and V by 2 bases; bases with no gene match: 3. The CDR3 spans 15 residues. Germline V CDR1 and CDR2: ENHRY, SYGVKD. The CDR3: CAISEDRAYQETQYF. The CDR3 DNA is TGTGCCATCAGTGAGGACAGGGCGTACCAAGAGACCCAGTACTTC.

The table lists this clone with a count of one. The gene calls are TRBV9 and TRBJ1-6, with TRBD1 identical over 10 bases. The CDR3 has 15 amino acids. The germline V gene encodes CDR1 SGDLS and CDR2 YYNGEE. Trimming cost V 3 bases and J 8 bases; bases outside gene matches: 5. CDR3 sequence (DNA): TGTGCCAGCAGCGAGACGGGACAGGGGTATTCACCCCTCCACTTT. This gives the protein CASSETGQGYSPLHF.

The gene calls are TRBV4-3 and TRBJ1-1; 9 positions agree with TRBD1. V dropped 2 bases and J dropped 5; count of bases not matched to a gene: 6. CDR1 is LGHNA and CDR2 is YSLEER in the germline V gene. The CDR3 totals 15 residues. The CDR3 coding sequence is TGCGCCAGCAGCCAAAACAGGGGGCTGAGGACTGAAGCTTTCTTT. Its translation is CASSQNRGLRTEAFF.

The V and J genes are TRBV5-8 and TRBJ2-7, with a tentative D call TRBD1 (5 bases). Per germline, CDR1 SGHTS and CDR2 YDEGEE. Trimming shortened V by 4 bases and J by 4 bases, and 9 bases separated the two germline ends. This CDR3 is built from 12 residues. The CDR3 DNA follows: TGTGCCAGCAGCCGAGACAGTTACGAGCAGTACTTC. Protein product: CASSRDSYEQYF.

CDR3 sequence: CASSLETGDTGELFF. The CDR3 DNA is TGTGCCAGCTCACTAGAGACAGGGGACACCGGGGAGCTGTTTTTT. The rearrangement uses TRBV18 and TRBJ2-2, with 8 bases identical to TRBD1. CDR3 length: 15 residues. V trimming: 4 bases; J trimming: 3 bases; junction bases outside the gene matches: 4. CDR1 KGHSH and CDR2 LQKENI come from the germline V gene.

This CDR3 is CASSQETTSGYGGEQYF. The CDR3 DNA reads TGCGCCAGCAGCCAAGAGACGACTAGCGGGTATGGTGGGGAGCAGTACTTC. The rearrangement uses TRBV4-1 and TRBJ2-7; 10 bases agree with TRBD2. Trimming cost V 0 bases and J 7 bases; bases outside gene matches: 12. The V gene's germline CDR1 is MGHRA and CDR2 YSYEKL. This CDR3 contains 17 residues.

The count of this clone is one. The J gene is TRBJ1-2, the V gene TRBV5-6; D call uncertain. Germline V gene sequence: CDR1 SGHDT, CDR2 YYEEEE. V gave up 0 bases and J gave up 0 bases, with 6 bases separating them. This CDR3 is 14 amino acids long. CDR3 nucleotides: TGTGCCAGCAGCTTGGGCGGTACTAACTATGGCTACACCTTC. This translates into CASSLGGTNYGYTF. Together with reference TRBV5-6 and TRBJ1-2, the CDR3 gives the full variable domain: DAGVTQSPTHLIKTRGQQVTLRCSPKSGHDTVSWYQQALGQGPQFIFQYYEEEERQRGNFPDRFSGHQFPNYSSELNVNALLLGDSALYLCASSLGGTNYGYTFGSGTRLTVV.